Listed below are T cell receptor beta chains from one sample, sequenced in a study of blood T cell repertoires in COVID-19. Measured with immunoSEQ multiplex PCR; TCRdb has only the in-frame clones, and not every one. The sample shows about 44,000 clones, roughly 80% of them seen only once. Sequenced sample: peripheral blood. These receptors were taken from a human donor in a cohort sampled during active COVID-19. Each CDR3 is given with its conserved first and last residue. A D gene is named only where the DNA matches it firmly. Some rows mark clone size as missing; the rest say once, few, many or name a class of expanded clone.

TRBV3-1/TRBV3-2	TRBJ2-5	NA	NA	CASSQERGLGETQYF	TGTGCCAGCAGCCAAGAGCGAGGGTTGGGGGAGACCCAGTACTTC
TRBV19	TRBJ1-1	NA	NA	CASSIPSGEAFF	TGTGCCAGTAGTATACCCTCCGGTGAGGCTTTCTTT
TRBV5-4	TRBJ2-3	TRBD1	NA	CASSRDRPHTDTQYF	TGTGCCAGCAGCCGGGACAGGCCCCACACAGATACGCAGTATTTT
TRBV4-1	TRBJ2-5	NA	NA	CASSQVSGKETQYF	TGCGCCAGCAGCCAAGTTTCCGGGAAAGAGACCCAGTACTTC
TRBV18	TRBJ1-6	TRBD1	NA	CASSSDRGGSPLHF	TGTGCCAGCTCCTCGGACAGGGGTGGCTCACCCCTCCACTTT
TRBV5-1	TRBJ2-5	TRBD2	NA	CASSSLAGGPRETQYF	TGCGCCAGCAGCTCCCTGGCGGGGGGGCCTCGGGAGACCCAGTACTTC
TRBV6-5	TRBJ1-1	TRBD1	few	CASSYGQGEAFF	TGTGCCAGCAGTTACGGACAGGGGGAAGCTTTCTTT
TRBV7-8	TRBJ1-3	NA	NA	CASSTHRSGNTIYF	TGTGCCAGCAGCACCCACAGGTCTGGAAACACCATATATTTT
TRBV27	TRBJ1-4	NA	NA	CASSPRSTNEKLFF	TGTGCCAGCAGCCCGCGGTCTACTAATGAAAAACTGTTTTTT
TRBV23-1	TRBJ1-6	NA	NA	CASTPHSLSPGSPLHF	TGCGCCAGCACCCCACACAGCTTATCCCCGGGGTCACCCCTCCACTTT
TRBV14	TRBJ2-5	NA	NA	CASSQRGQETQYF	TGTGCCAGCAGCCAACGGGGGCAAGAGACCCAGTACTTC
TRBV4-2	TRBJ1-1	TRBD1	NA	CASSTGGNTEAFF	TGTGCCAGCAGCACAGGGGGCAACACTGAAGCTTTCTTT
TRBV7-8	TRBJ2-3	NA	NA	CASSLGGTISTDTQYF	TGTGCCAGCAGCTTAGGAGGGACAATAAGCACAGATACGCAGTATTTT
TRBV10-3	TRBJ2-7	NA	NA	CAISESSAGIPYEQYF	TGTGCCATCAGTGAGTCCTCGGCAGGTATTCCCTACGAGCAGTACTTC
TRBV7-2	TRBJ1-5	NA	NA	CASSLEGVGLNQPQHF	TGTGCCAGCAGCTTAGAGGGGGTAGGATTGAATCAGCCCCAGCATTTT
TRBV29-1	TRBJ2-3	TRBD1	NA	CSADRGADTQYF	TGCAGCGCTGACAGGGGTGCAGATACGCAGTATTTT
TRBV27	TRBJ2-3	NA	NA	CASTPAGTDTQYF	TGTGCCAGCACCCCAGCCGGGACAGATACGCAGTATTTT
TRBV5-1	TRBJ1-4	TRBD1	few	CASSSGQANEKLFF	TGCGCCAGCAGCTCGGGACAGGCTAATGAAAAACTGTTTTTT
TRBV7-9	TRBJ2-5	TRBD2	NA	CASSLGTSADQETQYF	TGTGCCAGCAGCTTAGGGACTAGCGCCGACCAAGAGACCCAGTACTTC
TRBV19	TRBJ1-2	NA	NA	CASSTQDSPGGYTF	TGTGCCAGTAGTACCCAGGACAGTCCGGGTGGCTACACCTTC
TRBV6-5	TRBJ2-2	NA	NA	CASSFIQATGELFF	TGTGCCAGCAGTTTTATCCAGGCCACCGGGGAGCTGTTTTTT
TRBV4-1	TRBJ1-5	TRBD1	NA	CASSQGGGPMQPQHF	TGCGCCAGCAGCCAAGGAGGGGGCCCAATGCAGCCCCAGCATTTT
TRBV7-2	TRBJ1-4	TRBD1	NA	CASSRTGGGFYEKLFF	TGTGCCAGCAGCAGAACAGGGGGCGGCTTCTATGAAAAACTGTTTTTT
TRBV19	TRBJ2-5	NA	NA	CASSMDSQETQYF	TGTGCCAGTAGTATGGACAGCCAAGAGACCCAGTACTTC
TRBV7-2	TRBJ2-5	NA	NA	CASSLVGGQETQYF	TGTGCCAGCAGCTTAGTGGGGGGACAAGAGACCCAGTACTTC
TRBV2	TRBJ1-5	TRBD1	NA	CASSTGTGGYQPQHF	TGTGCCAGCAGTACCGGGACAGGGGGCTATCAGCCCCAGCATTTT
TRBV18	TRBJ1-4	TRBD1	NA	CASSRTGNGLTTNEKLFF	TGTGCCAGCTCACGGACAGGGAATGGGCTAACAACTAATGAAAAACTGTTTTTT
TRBV10-3	TRBJ1-2	NA	NA	CAISDTGDYGYTF	TGTGCCATCAGTGATACCGGGGACTATGGCTACACCTTC
TRBV5-1	TRBJ1-1	TRBD1	NA	CASSFQGENTEAFF	TGCGCCAGCAGCTTTCAGGGGGAGAACACTGAAGCTTTCTTT
TRBV5-1	TRBJ2-3	TRBD2	NA	CASSTGTSLDTQYF	TGCGCCAGCAGCACCGGGACTAGCCTTGATACGCAGTATTTT
TRBV7-9	TRBJ2-7	TRBD1	NA	CASSLGQGINEQYF	TGTGCCAGCAGCTTGGGACAGGGTATCAACGAGCAGTACTTC
TRBV4-1	TRBJ2-2	NA	once	CASSPGALPTGRRTGELFF	TGCGCCAGCAGCCCTGGCGCGCTACCGACAGGGAGGAGGACCGGGGAGCTGTTTTTT
TRBV3-1/TRBV3-2	TRBJ1-6	TRBD1	NA	CASSPRGRDRGLNNSPLHF	TGTGCCAGCAGCCCCCGCGGGAGGGACAGGGGACTAAATAATTCACCCCTCCACTTT
TRBV2	TRBJ2-5	TRBD1	NA	CASSGQGVETQYF	TGTGCCAGCAGCGGACAGGGTGTAGAGACCCAGTACTTC
TRBV11-3	TRBJ2-1	NA	NA	CASSLGTGANNEQFF	TGTGCCAGCAGCTTAGGTACAGGAGCGAACAATGAGCAGTTCTTC
TRBV18	TRBJ1-3	TRBD1	once	CASSPERTGNGNTIYF	TGTGCCAGCTCACCTGAGAGGACAGGGAATGGAAACACCATATATTTT
TRBV7-2	TRBJ1-2	NA	NA	CASSLEVGRANYGYTF	TGTGCCAGCAGCTTAGAAGTAGGCAGGGCTAACTATGGCTACACCTTC
TRBV7-2	TRBJ1-5	NA	once	CASSLTGNQPQHF	TGTGCCAGCAGCCTGACAGGAAATCAGCCCCAGCATTTT
TRBV27	TRBJ1-6	NA	NA	CASSLYRGLNSPLHF	TGTGCCAGCAGTTTATATCGGGGTCTGAATTCACCCCTCCACTTT
TRBV27	TRBJ2-7	NA	NA	CASSLQGPPYEQYF	TGTGCCAGCAGTTTACAGGGTCCCCCCTACGAGCAGTACTTC
TRBV15	TRBJ2-5	NA	few	CATSRLAESPRETQYF	TGTGCCACCAGCAGGTTGGCGGAATCCCCTCGGGAGACCCAGTACTTC
TRBV12-3/TRBV12-4	TRBJ2-3	NA	NA	CASRPRGDTQYF	TGTGCCAGCCGCCCCAGGGGAGATACGCAGTATTTT
TRBV4-3	TRBJ2-1	NA	NA	CASSQDLSGVHNEQFF	TGCGCCAGCAGCCAAGATCTTTCGGGGGTGCACAATGAGCAGTTCTTC
TRBV24-1	TRBJ2-1	TRBD2	NA	CATSERGGLSYNEQFF	TGTGCCACCAGTGAGCGGGGGGGCCTTTCCTACAATGAGCAGTTCTTC
TRBV27	TRBJ2-7	NA	NA	CASSLSGGLSYEQYF	TGTGCCAGCAGTTTATCAGGCGGACTCTCCTACGAGCAGTACTTC
TRBV7-8	TRBJ2-2	TRBD1	NA	CASSLVGQGLTGELFF	TGTGCCAGCAGCTTAGTTGGACAGGGGTTAACCGGGGAGCTGTTTTTT
TRBV7-6	TRBJ2-5	NA	NA	CASSPYLRDPETQYF	TGTGCCAGCAGCCCGTACCTCCGGGATCCAGAGACCCAGTACTTC
TRBV19	TRBJ1-2	NA	NA	CASSMPDSQLYGYTF	TGTGCCAGTAGTATGCCGGACAGCCAACTCTATGGCTACACCTTC